Reported below is one TCR beta chain. Its antigen is not known. The data originate from a study of T cell responses to AZD1222 COVID-19 vaccine. Study-level points and caveats: Clonal diversity was possibly underestimated; the donors were predominantly white British and more often female. Across spike, vaccine-associated CD4 TCRs were found, dominant at 160-218 and 743-854. Baseline serostatus was positive in only a handful of AZD1222 recipients.

Generated by immunoSEQ multiplex PCR, the TCRdb table keeps only in-frame clones and is missing some. Among about 83,000 clones listed, roughly 90% were seen once. The V segment lost 4 bases and the J segment 6 bases; nucleotides outside the gene matches: 9. CDR1 SGHRS and CDR2 YFSETQ come from the germline V gene. This CDR3 comprises 15 residues. Sequencing used peripheral blood, obtained on day 0 of MenACWY control vaccination. The chain combines TRBV5-1 with TRBJ1-2, with TRBD1 identical over 10 bases. The sequence came from an adult in good health. The CDR3 region is CASSGRGTGVNGYTF. DNA for the CDR3: TGCGCCAGCAGCGGACGGGGGACAGGGGTAAATGGCTACACCTTC.